Included here is one T cell receptor beta chain sequence, with context. Its specificity is not known. This sample is drawn from a study of tumor-infiltrating lymphocytes in primary liver carcinoma. Turning to the study itself: Tumors were staged T1-T3 N0M0 and measured roughly 4 to 10 cm across. Regarding the study as a whole: Blood trailed tumors significantly in top-250-clone fraction (p = 0.039).

Co-extraction yielded RNA and DNA from 20-30 mg of unsorted bulk tissue. TCR beta cDNA was made from 400 to 600 ng total RNA with a constant-region primer. A slightly modified ARM-PCR protocol with three nested multiplex PCR rounds produced these TCR beta libraries. Via MiXCR, TCRdb re-called the multiplex PCR reads, giving one row per CDR3 protein. In the table there are almost 55,000 distinct CDR3 sequences, 70% to 80% of which are singletons. The sequenced material came from liver tumor tissue from sampling region 2. The sample's subset: tumor region T2, inferior pole. The sequence was obtained from a man between 35 and 55 years old with primary liver carcinoma and hepatitis B virus infection.

This CDR3 is CASSSGLKDGTDTHYF. CDR3 coding DNA: TGTGCCAGCAGTTCCGGACTAAAGGATGGTACAGATACACACTATTTT. The gene calls are TRBV12-3 or TRBV12-4 and TRBJ2-3; a weak D match, TRBD2 (6 bases). The CDR3 consists of 16 residues. The V end lost 4 bases, the J end lost 15 bases, and 29 bases lay between the germline ends.